Detailed here is one TCR beta chain. Its specificity is not known. The data were obtained in a study of identical twins. General observations from the study: Memory repertoires lacked the insertion deficit that abundant cord blood beta clonotypes showed.

TCRdb reprocessed the 5' RACE reads with MiXCR, giving one entry per CDR3 protein. The sample yields 500,000 to 650,000 distinct CDR3 sequences, 20% to 25% seen once. The CDR3 sequence is 13 residues long. V shed 0 bases and J shed 2 bases, with 8 bases lying between them. The V gene's germline CDR1 is DFQATT and CDR2 SNEGSKA (reference sequence). The same data also went into a second study, on yellow fever vaccine responses in identical twins.

What was sequenced was CD4+ T cells sorted from blood. The clonotype originates from a woman aged 18-30 years in good health. The chain employs TRBV20-1 and TRBJ2-7, with D tentatively TRBD2 (6 bases). The CDR3 DNA sequence: TGCAGTGCTAGAGATGCGGGACCCTACGAGCAGTACTTC. Protein sequence: CSARDAGPYEQYF.